A selection of T cell receptor beta chains follows, all from one sample in a study of monozygotic twins with inflammatory bowel disease. Using the 5' RACE reads, TCRdb records one entry per CDR3 protein without DNA. This repertoire includes some 190,000 distinct CDR3 sequences. Material: blood. The receptors here all came from a human donor with ulcerative colitis or Crohn's disease, or a healthy co-twin of an affected twin (not recorded which). CDR3s include the opening cysteine and the closing phenylalanine or tryptophan.

j_call v_call cdr3_aa
TRBJ2-1 TRBV10-3 CAISEGLGIQGSNEQFF
TRBJ2-5 TRBV5-1 CASSLAPIGGQETQYF
TRBJ1-1 TRBV5-1 CASSLGQANEAFF
TRBJ1-2 TRBV7-6 CASSPGQAEVYGYTF
TRBJ2-3 TRBV5-4 CASSSQGGDTQYF
TRBJ2-1 TRBV5-8 CASSFLGGSGYNEQFF
TRBJ2-2 TRBV5-4 CASSLLRTSGSQGELFF
TRBJ2-6 TRBV9 CASSVERRSGANVLTF
TRBJ2-5 TRBV12-3/TRBV12-4 CASKAGVETQYF
TRBJ2-2 TRBV7-2 CASSLGVNTGELFF
TRBJ1-1 TRBV6-1 CASSPTIQRRNTEAFF
TRBJ1-5 TRBV5-1 CASSLSGNSNQPQHF
TRBJ2-1 TRBV19 CASSIAASSPYNEQFF
TRBJ1-2 TRBV18 CASSPQDGYGYTF
TRBJ2-7 TRBV5-1 CASSFVSGYEQYF
TRBJ2-2 TRBV7-2 CASIQQGAPGELFF
TRBJ2-7 TRBV4-1 CASSQGDRASEQYF
TRBJ2-2 TRBV7-2 CASSQTGGTNGELFF